This passage covers 14 T cell receptor beta chains from one sample sequenced in a study of vaccination and CD4 T cells after COVID-19. Cultured CD4+ T cell DNA was sequenced using the Oncomine TCR Beta short-read assay. TCRdb passed the PCR reads through MiXCR, listing each CDR3 protein once. Of over 10,000 distinct CDR3 sequences listed, approximately 50% are singletons. Documented treatment: approximately 10-day PBMC culture with coronavirus spike peptide pools or control peptides (ViraFEST assay). Their specific antigens are unknown. The source material was CD4+ T cells from blood, cultured in vitro. The receptors were gathered from a human donor who had recovered from COVID-19.

The rearrangement uses TRBV6-5 and TRBJ1-5; D is uncertain. V gave up 4 bases and J gave up 5 bases, with 9 bases separating them. Germline CDR1 is MNHEY and CDR2 is SVGAGI. The length of the CDR3 is 13 residues. The CDR3 DNA reads TGTGCCAGCAGTTTCACTGGGGATCAGCCCCAGCATTTT. Protein sequence: CASSFTGDQPQHF.

CDR3 sequence: CAWSVAGGELFF. DNA of the CDR3: TGTGCCTGGAGTGTGGCGGGCGGGGAGCTGTTTTTT. This chain joins TRBV30 and TRBJ2-2, with a weak D call TRBD2 (5 bases). Germline lookup yields CDR1 GTSNPN and CDR2 SVGIG (reference sequence). There are 12 residues in the CDR3. Deletions cut 0 bases from V and 7 bases from J, with 6 bases between. Filled out from reference TRBV30 and TRBJ2-2, the complete variable domain reads SQTIHQWPATLVQPVGSPLSLECTVEGTSNPNLYWYRQAAGRGLQLLFYSVGIGQISSEVPQNLSASRPQDRQFILSSKKLLLSDSGFYLCAWSVAGGELFFGEGSRLTVL.

The chain uses TRBV20-1 and TRBJ2-7, with unresolved D. Germline lookup yields CDR1 DFQATT and CDR2 SNEGSKA (reference sequence). The V end lost 0 bases, the J end lost 1 base, and 10 bases lay between the germline ends. The CDR3 extends over 14 amino acids. CDR3 in amino acids: CSARDYLISYEQYF. CDR3 nucleotide sequence: TGCAGTGCTAGAGATTACTTAATTTCCTACGAGCAGTACTTC.

V and J are TRBV20-1 and TRBJ2-7; perhaps TRBD2 as D (6 bases). The germline V gene encodes CDR1 DFQATT and CDR2 SNEGSKA (reference sequence). Trimming removed 5 bases at V and 3 bases at J, with 20 bases between. The CDR3 spans 15 residues. The CDR3 DNA reads TGCAGTGCTGGGCTATCGCTCAGCGGGTTCTACGAGCAGTACTTC. Protein: CSAGLSLSGFYEQYF.

The rearrangement links TRBV20-1 to TRBJ2-1; no clear D. The CDR3 sequence is 15 residues long. The germline V gene has CDR1 DFQATT and CDR2 SNEGSKA (reference sequence). Trimming pared 0 bases from V and 11 bases from J, leaving 20 bases between. This CDR3 reads CSARDRDGSPTKQFF. The CDR3 nucleotides read TGCAGTGCTAGAGATCGTGATGGTAGTCCTACGAAGCAGTTCTTC.

Written as DNA, the CDR3 is TGTGCCAGCAGCTTAAAACAGGGCGGGAATGAGCAGTTCTTC. Amino acids: CASSLKQGGNEQFF. This chain joins TRBV5-4 and TRBJ2-1; a weak D match, TRBD1 (6 bases). Trimming pared 2 bases from V and 7 bases from J, leaving 13 bases between. Germline-derived CDR1 and CDR2 are SGHNT and YYREEE (reference sequence). This CDR3 comprises 14 residues.

The chain uses TRBV27 and TRBJ1-6, with TRBD1 as a possible D gene (6 bases). This CDR3 has 16 residues. The ends were cut back, 3 bases at V and 0 bases at J, with 9 bases in the middle. Germline CDR1 reads MNHEY; CDR2 reads SMNVEV (reference sequence). The CDR3 loop reads CASSFTGSSYNSPLHF. DNA for the CDR3: TGTGCCAGCAGTTTTACAGGGAGCTCCTATAATTCACCCCTCCACTTT.

CDR3 in amino acids: CASSLRGQDNEQFF. Written as DNA, the CDR3 is TGTGCCAGCAGCTTAAGAGGACAGGACAATGAGCAGTTCTTC. V usage is TRBV7-2 and J usage is TRBJ2-1, with TRBD1 matching over 7 bases. This CDR3 is built from 14 residues. Losses at the gene ends were 2 bases for V and 5 bases for J; bases not matched to a gene: 3. From germline, CDR1 is SGHTA and CDR2 FQGNSA.

The V call is TRBV19, the J call TRBJ1-1; D unresolved. The CDR3 has 13 residues. Deletions cut 3 bases from V and 1 base from J, with 6 bases between. CDR1 LNHDA and CDR2 SQIVND come from the germline V gene (reference sequence). CDR3 protein: CASSITQNTEAFF. The CDR3 coding sequence is TGTGCCAGTAGTATCACCCAGAACACTGAAGCTTTCTTT.

This chain joins TRBV7-2 and TRBJ1-2, with a possible D match to TRBD1 (6 bases). V was pared by 5 bases and J by 2 bases, with 15 bases between. Germline-derived CDR1 and CDR2 are SGHTA and FQGNSA. The CDR3 sequence is 15 residues long. This chain's CDR3 is CASSPRGGSNYGYTF. CDR3 in DNA: TGTGCCAGCAGCCCAAGGGGGGGCTCAAACTATGGCTACACCTTC.

J is TRBJ1-5 and V is TRBV23-1, with D possibly matching TRBD1 (6 bases). TRBV23-1 has ORF status, its function being uncertain. CDR3 length equals 16 residues. Trimming pared 3 bases from V and 2 bases from J, leaving 14 bases between. CDR3 DNA sequence: TGCGCCAGCAGTCAGGGCGTCCAGGGGTGCAATCAGCCCCAGCATTTT. Translation: CASSQGVQGCNQPQHF.

The rearrangement links TRBV6-4 to TRBJ1-5; 7 nucleotides align to TRBD1. The trim removed 6 bases at V and 1 base at J, leaving 6 bases unmatched. Per the germline V gene, CDR1 is MRHNA and CDR2 is SNTAGT. The CDR3 runs 15 residues. CDR3 DNA sequence: TGTGCCAGCAGGAAAGACAGGGTAAGCAATCAGCCCCAGCATTTT. This encodes CASRKDRVSNQPQHF.

V usage is TRBV20-1 and J usage is TRBJ2-3, with 9 bases matching TRBD2. Trimming took 5 bases from V and 2 from J; bases not matched to a gene: 8. Looked up from germline, CDR1 is DFQATT and CDR2 is SNEGSKA (reference sequence). The CDR3 loop spans 15 amino acids. The CDR3 region has the DNA TGCAGTGCTCCCCGGACTAGCGACAACACAGATACGCAGTATTTT. This gives the protein CSAPRTSDNTDTQYF.

The rearrangement joins TRBV10-3 to TRBJ1-2; D unresolved. The CDR3 has 15 amino acids. CDR1 is ENHRY and CDR2 is SYGVKD in the germline V gene. The V end lost 3 bases, the J end lost 2 bases, and 13 bases lay between the germline ends. The CDR3 coding sequence is TGTGCCATCAGTGAATCCGACACTGTAAACTATGGCTACACCTTC. Translating gives CAISESDTVNYGYTF.